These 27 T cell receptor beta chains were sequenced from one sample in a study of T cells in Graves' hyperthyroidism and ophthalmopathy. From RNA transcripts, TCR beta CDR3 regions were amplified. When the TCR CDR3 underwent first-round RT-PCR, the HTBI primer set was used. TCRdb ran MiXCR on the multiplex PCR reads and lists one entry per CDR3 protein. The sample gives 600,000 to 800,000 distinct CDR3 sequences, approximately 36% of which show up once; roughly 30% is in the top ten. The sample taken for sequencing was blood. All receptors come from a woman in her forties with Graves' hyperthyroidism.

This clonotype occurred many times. The CDR3 region has the DNA TGTGCCAGCAGCTTAGGGTCGGGGTCCGACGGCTACACCTTC. As protein: CASSLGSGSDGYTF. The V gene is TRBV7-8, the J gene TRBJ1-2; D is uncertain. Germline V gives CDR1 SGHVS, CDR2 FQNEAQ. This CDR3 comprises 14 residues. V lost 1 base, J lost 8 bases, and 14 bases lay in between. The full variable domain, completed using reference TRBV7-8 and TRBJ1-2, is GAGVSQSPRYKVAKRGQDVALRCDPISGHVSLFWYQQALGQGPEFLTYFQNEAQLDKSGLPSDRFFAERPEGSVSTLKIQRTQQEDSAVYLCASSLGSGSDGYTFGSGTRLTVV.

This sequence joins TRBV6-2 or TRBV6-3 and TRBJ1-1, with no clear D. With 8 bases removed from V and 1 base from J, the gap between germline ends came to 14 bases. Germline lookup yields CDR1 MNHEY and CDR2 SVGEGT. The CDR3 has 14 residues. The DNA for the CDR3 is TGTGCCAGCGACGACGACGGACCGAACACTGAAGCTTTCTTT. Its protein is CASDDDGPNTEAFF.

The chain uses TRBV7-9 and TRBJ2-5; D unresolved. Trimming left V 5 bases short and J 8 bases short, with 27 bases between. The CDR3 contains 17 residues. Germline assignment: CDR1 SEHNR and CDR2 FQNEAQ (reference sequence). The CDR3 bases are TGTGCCAGCAGCCAAAATAATGGAGCTGAGTCACCCGTAACCCAGTACTTC. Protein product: CASSQNNGAESPVTQYF. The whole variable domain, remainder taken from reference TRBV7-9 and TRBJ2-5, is DTGVSQNPRHKITKRGQNVTFRCDPISEHNRLYWYRQTLGQGPEFLTYFQNEAQLEKSRLLSDRFSAERPKGSFSTLEIQRTEQGDSAMYLCASSQNNGAESPVTQYFGPGTRLLVL.

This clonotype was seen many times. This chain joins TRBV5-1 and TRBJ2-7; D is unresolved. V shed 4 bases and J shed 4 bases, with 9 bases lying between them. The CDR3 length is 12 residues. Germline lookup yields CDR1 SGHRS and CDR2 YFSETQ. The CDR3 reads CASSMDQYEQYF. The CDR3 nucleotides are TGCGCCAGCAGCATGGATCAGTACGAGCAGTACTTC.

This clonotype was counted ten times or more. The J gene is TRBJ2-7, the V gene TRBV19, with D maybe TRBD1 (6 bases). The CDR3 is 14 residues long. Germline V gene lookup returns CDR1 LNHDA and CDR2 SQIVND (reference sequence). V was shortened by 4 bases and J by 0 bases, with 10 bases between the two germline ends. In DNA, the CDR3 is TGTGCCAGTAGTAATGGACAGAACTCCTACGAGCAGTACTTC. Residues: CASSNGQNSYEQYF.

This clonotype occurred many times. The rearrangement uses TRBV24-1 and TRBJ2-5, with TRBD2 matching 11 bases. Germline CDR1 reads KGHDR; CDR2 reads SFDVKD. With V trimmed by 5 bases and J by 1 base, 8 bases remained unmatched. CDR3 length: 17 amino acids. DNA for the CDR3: TGTGCCACCAGTGGCCCTAGCGGGAGGCAATTCCAAGAGACCCAGTACTTC. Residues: CATSGPSGRQFQETQYF.

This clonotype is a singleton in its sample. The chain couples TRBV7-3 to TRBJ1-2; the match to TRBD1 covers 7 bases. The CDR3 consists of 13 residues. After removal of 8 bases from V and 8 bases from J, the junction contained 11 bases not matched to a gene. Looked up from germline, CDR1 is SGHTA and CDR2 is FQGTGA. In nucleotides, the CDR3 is TGTGCCAGCGGGCCGACAGGGAGGGGCGGCTACACCTTC. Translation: CASGPTGRGGYTF.

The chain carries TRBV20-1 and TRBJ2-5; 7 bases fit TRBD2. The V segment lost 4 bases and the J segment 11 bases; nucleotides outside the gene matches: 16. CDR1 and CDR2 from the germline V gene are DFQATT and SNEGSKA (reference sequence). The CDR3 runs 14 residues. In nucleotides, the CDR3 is TGCAGTGCTAAGTTCCAGCGGGGCACAGATACGCAGTACTTC. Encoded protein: CSAKFQRGTDTQYF.

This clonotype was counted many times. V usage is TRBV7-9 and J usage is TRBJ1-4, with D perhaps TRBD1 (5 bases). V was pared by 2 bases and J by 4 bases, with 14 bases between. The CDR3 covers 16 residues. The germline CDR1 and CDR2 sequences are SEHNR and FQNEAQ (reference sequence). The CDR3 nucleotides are TGTGCCAGCAGCTTAAGACGCGAGAGGGGTAATGAAAAACTGTTTTTT. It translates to CASSLRRERGNEKLFF. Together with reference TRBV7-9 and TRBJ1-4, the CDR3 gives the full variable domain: DTGVSQNPRHKITKRGQNVTFRCDPISEHNRLYWYRQTLGQGPEFLTYFQNEAQLEKSRLLSDRFSAERPKGSFSTLEIQRTEQGDSAMYLCASSLRRERGNEKLFFGSGTQLSVL.

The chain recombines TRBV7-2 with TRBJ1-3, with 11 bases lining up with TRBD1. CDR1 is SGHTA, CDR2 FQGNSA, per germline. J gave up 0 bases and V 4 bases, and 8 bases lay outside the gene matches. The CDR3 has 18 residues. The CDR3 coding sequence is TGTGCCAGCAGCTCACTAAGGACAGGGGGCCTCTCTGGAAACACCATATATTTT. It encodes CASSSLRTGGLSGNTIYF.

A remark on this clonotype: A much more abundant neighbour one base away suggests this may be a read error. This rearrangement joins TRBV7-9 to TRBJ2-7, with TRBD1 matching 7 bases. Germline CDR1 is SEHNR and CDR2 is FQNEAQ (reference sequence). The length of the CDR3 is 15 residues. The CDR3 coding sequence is TGTGCCAGCAGGTTAGGGACAGCCTTGACCTACGAGCAGTACTTC. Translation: CASRLGTALTYEQYF.

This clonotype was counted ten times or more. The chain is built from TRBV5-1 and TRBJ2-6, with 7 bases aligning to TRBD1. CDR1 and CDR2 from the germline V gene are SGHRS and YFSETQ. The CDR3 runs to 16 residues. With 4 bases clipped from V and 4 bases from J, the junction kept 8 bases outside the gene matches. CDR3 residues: CASSLTGNTGANVLTF. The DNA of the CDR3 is TGCGCCAGCAGCCTGACAGGGAACACCGGGGCCAACGTCCTGACTTTC.

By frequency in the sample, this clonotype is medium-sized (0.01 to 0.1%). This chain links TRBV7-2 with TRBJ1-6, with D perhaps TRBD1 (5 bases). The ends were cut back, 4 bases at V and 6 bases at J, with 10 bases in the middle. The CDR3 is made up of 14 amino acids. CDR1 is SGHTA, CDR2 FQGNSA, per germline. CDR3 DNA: TGTGCCAGCAGCTCCGGCCAGGGTAATTCACCCCTCCACTTT. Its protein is CASSSGQGNSPLHF.

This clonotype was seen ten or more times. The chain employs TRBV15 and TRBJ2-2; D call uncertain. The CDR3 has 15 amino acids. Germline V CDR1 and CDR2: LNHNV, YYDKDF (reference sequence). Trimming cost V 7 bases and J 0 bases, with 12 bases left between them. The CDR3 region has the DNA TGTGCCACCACCCCGGAAGGGCCGAACACCGGGGAGCTGTTTTTT. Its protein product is CATTPEGPNTGELFF.

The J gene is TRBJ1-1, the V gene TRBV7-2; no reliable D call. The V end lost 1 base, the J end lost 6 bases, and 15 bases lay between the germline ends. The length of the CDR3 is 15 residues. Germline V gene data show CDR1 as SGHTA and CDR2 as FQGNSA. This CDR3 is CASSLGQRIGAEAFF. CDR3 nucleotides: TGTGCCAGCAGCTTAGGGCAGCGGATAGGCGCTGAAGCTTTCTTT.

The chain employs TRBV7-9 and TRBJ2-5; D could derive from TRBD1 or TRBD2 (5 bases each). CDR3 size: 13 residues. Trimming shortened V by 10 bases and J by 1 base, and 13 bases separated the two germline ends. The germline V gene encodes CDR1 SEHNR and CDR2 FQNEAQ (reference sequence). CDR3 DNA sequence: TGTGCCACCAACCCCGGGGCCCAAGAGACCCAGTACTTC. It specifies CATNPGAQETQYF.

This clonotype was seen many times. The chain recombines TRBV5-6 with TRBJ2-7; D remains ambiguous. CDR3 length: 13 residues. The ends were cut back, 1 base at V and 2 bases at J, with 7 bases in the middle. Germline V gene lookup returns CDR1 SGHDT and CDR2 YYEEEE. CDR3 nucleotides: TGTGCCAGCAGCTTGATACCTACCTACGAGCAGTACTTC. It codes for CASSLIPTYEQYF.

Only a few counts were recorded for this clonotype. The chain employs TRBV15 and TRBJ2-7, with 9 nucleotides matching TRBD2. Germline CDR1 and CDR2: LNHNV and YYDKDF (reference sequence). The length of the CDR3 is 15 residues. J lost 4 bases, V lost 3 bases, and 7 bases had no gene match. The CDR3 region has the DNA TGTGCCACCAGCAGGGCGGCTAGCGGGGCGTACGAGCAGTACTTC. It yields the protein CATSRAASGAYEQYF.

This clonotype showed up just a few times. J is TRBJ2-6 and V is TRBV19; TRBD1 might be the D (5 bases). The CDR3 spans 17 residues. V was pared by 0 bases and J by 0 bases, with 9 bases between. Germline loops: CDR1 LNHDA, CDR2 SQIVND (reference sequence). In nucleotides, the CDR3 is TGTGCCAGTAGTATAGATTTTCAGGGCTCTGGGGCCAACGTCCTGACTTTC. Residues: CASSIDFQGSGANVLTF.

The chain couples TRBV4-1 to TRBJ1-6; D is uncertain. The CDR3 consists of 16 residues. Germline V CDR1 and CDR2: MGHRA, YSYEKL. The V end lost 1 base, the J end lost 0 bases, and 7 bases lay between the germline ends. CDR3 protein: CASSQVVSSYNSPLHF. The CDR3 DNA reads TGCGCCAGCAGCCAAGTTGTGAGCTCCTATAATTCACCCCTCCACTTT.

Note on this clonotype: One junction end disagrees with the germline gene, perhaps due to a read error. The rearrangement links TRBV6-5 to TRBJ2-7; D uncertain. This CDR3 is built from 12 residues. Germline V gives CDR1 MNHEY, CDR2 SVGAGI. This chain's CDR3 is CASSPSLHEQYF. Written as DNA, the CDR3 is TGTGCCAGCAGTCCCTCGTTGCACGAGCAGTACTTT.

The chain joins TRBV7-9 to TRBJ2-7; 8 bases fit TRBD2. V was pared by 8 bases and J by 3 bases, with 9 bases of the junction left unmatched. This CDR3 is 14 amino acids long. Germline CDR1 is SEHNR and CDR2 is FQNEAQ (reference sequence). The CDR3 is CASSPSGRNYEQYF. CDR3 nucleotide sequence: TGTGCCAGCTCACCAAGCGGGAGAAACTACGAGCAGTACTTC.

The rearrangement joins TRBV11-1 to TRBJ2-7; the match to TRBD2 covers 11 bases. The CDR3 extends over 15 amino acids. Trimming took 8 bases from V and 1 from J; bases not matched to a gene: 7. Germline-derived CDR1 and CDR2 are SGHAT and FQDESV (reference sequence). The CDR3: CASAPRLAGSYEQYF. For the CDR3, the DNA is TGTGCCAGCGCCCCTAGACTAGCGGGATCCTACGAGCAGTACTTC.

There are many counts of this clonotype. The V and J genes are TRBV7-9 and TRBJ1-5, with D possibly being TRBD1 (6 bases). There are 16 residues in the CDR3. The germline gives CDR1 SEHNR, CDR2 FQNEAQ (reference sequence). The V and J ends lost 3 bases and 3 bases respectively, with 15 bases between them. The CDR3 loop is CASSFSNRVDNQPQHF. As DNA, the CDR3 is TGTGCCAGCAGCTTCTCTAACAGGGTGGACAATCAGCCCCAGCATTTT.

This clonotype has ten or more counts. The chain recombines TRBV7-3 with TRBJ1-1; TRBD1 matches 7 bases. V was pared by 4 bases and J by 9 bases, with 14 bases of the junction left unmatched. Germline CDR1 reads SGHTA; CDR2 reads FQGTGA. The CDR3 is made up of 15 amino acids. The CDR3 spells CASSSIPDREAKAFF. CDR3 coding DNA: TGTGCCAGCAGCTCTATCCCAGACAGGGAGGCCAAAGCTTTCTTT.

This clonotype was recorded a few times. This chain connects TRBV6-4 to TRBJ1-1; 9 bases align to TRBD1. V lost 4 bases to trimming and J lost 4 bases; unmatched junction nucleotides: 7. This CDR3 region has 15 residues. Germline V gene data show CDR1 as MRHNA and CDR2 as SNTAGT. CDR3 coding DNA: TGTGCCAGCAGTGCCGAAGACAGGGGGTCCACTGAAGCTTTCTTT. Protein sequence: CASSAEDRGSTEAFF.

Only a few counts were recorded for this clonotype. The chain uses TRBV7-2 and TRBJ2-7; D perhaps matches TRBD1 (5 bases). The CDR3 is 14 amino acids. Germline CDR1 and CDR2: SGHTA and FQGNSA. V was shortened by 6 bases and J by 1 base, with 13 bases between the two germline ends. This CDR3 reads CASRPQGPSYEQYF. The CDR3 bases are TGTGCCAGCAGGCCTCAGGGTCCTTCCTACGAGCAGTACTTC.